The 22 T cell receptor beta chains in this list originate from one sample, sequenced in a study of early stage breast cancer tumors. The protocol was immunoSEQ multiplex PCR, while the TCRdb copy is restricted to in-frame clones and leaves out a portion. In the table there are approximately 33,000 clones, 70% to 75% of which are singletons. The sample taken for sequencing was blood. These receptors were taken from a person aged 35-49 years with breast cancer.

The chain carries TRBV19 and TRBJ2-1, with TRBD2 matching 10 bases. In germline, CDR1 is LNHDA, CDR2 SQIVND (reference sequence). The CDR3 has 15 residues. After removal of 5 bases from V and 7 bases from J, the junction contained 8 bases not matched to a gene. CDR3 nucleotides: TGTGCCAGTAGTGGAGCGGGAGGGCTTTTGAATGAGCAGTTCTTC. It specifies CASSGAGGLLNEQFF.

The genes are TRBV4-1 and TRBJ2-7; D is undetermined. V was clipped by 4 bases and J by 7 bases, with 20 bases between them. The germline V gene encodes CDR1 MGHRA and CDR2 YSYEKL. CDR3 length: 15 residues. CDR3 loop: CASSPTLGFMWEQYF. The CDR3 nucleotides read TGCGCCAGCAGCCCGACTCTGGGGTTCATGTGGGAGCAGTACTTC.

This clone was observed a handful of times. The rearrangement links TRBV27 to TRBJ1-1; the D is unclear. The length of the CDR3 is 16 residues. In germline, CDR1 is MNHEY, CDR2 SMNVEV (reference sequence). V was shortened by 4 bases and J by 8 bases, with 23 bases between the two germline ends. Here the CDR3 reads CASSSPSGIKFDEAFF. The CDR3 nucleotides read TGTGCCAGCAGTTCACCATCCGGGATCAAGTTCGACGAAGCTTTCTTT.

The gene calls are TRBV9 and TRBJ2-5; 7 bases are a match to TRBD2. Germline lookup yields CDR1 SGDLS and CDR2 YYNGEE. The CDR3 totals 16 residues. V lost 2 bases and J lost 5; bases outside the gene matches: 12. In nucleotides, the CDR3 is TGTGCCAGCAGCGTCCTCGGCGGGAGTGGAGGTGAGACCCAGTACTTC. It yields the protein CASSVLGGSGGETQYF.

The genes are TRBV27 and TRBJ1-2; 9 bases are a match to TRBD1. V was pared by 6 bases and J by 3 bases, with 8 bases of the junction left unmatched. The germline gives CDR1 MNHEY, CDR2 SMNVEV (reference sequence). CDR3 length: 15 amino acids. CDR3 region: CASSRRQGEDYGYTF. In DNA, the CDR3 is TGTGCCAGCAGCCGAAGACAGGGGGAGGACTATGGCTACACCTTC.

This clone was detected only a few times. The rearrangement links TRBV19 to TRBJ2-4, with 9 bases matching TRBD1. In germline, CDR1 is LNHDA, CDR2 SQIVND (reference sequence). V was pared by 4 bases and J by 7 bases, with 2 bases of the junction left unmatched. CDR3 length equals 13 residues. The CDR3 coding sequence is TGTGCCAGTAGTACAGACAGGGGGAACATTCAGTACTTC. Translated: CASSTDRGNIQYF.

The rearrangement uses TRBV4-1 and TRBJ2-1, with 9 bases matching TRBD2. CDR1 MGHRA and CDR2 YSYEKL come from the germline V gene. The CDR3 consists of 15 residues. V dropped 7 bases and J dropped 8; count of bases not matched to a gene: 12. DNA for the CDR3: TGCGCCAGCACCCACGGACTAGCGAATCTCGATGAGCAGTTCTTC. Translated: CASTHGLANLDEQFF.

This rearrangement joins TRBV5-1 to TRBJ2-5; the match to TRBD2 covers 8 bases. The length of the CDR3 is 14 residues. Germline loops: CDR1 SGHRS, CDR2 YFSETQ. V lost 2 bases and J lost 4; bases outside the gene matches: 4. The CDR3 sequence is CASSFSAGGETQYF. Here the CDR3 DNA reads TGCGCCAGCAGCTTTTCTGCGGGAGGAGAGACCCAGTACTTC. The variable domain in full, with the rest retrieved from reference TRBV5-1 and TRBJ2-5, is KAGVTQTPRYLIKTRGQQVTLSCSPISGHRSVSWYQQTPGQGLQFLFEYFSETQRNKGNFPGRFSGRQFSNSRSEMNVSTLELGDSALYLCASSFSAGGETQYFGPGTRLLVL.

The CDR3 DNA sequence: TGTGCCAGCAGCTTATTGGCAGGGATGACTTCTGGGGCCAACGTCCTGACTTTC. Translation: CASSLLAGMTSGANVLTF. The gene calls are TRBV7-2 and TRBJ2-6; a possible D gene is TRBD1 (5 bases). Germline V gives CDR1 SGHTA, CDR2 FQGNSA. V was clipped by 2 bases and J by 1 base, with 15 bases between them. CDR3 length: 18 residues.

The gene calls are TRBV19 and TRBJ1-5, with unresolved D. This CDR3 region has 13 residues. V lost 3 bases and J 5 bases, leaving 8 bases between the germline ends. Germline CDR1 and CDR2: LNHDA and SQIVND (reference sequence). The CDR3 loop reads CASSIGQYQPQHF. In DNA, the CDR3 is TGTGCCAGTAGTATCGGTCAGTATCAGCCCCAGCATTTT. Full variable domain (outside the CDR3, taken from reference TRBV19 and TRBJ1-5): DGGITQSPKYLFRKEGQNVTLSCEQNLNHDAMYWYRQDPGQGLRLIYYSQIVNDFQKGDIAEGYSVSREKKESFPLTVTSAQKNPTAFYLCASSIGQYQPQHFGDGTRLSIL.

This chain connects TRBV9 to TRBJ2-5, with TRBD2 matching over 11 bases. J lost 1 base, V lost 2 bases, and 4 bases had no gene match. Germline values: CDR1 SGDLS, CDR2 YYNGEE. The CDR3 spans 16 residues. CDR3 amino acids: CASSVGGTSGQETQYF. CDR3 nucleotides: TGTGCCAGCAGCGTGGGGGGGACTAGCGGCCAAGAGACCCAGTACTTC.

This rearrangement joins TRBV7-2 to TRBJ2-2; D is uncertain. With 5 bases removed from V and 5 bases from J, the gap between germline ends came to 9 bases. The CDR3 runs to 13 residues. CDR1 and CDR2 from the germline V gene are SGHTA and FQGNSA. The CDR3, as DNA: TGTGCCAGCAGCCCGGCCCTAACCGGGGAGCTGTTTTTT. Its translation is CASSPALTGELFF.

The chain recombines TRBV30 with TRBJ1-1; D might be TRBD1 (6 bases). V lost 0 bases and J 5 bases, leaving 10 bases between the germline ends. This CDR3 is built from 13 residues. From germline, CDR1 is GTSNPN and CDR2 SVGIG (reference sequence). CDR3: CAWSVTGMTEAFF. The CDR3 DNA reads TGTGCCTGGAGTGTAACAGGGATGACTGAAGCTTTCTTT.

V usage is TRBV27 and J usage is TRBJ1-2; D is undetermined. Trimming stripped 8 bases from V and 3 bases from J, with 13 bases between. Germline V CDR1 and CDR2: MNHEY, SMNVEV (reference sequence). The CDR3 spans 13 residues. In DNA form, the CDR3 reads TGTGCCAGCGGGAGGGTGAGTGACTATGGCTACACCTTC. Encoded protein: CASGRVSDYGYTF.

DNA for the CDR3: TGTGCCTGGAGTCGAAATTCGAACACTGAAGCTTTCTTT. Protein product: CAWSRNSNTEAFF. This rearrangement joins TRBV30 to TRBJ1-1; no clear D gene. Germline V gives CDR1 GTSNPN, CDR2 SVGIG (reference sequence). The CDR3 totals 13 residues. V shed 2 bases and J shed 1 base, with 8 bases lying between them.

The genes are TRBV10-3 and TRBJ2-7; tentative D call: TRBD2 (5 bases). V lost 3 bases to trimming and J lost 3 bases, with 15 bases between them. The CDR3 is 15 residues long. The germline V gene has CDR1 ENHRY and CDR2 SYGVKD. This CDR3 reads CAISDAGASHYEQYF. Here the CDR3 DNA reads TGTGCCATCAGTGACGCGGGTGCTTCCCACTACGAGCAGTACTTC.

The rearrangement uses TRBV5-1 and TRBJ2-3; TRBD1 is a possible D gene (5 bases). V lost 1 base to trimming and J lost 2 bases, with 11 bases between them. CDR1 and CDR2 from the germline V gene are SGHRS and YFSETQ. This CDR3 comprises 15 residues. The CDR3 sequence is CASSLRGRATDTQYF. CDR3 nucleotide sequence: TGCGCCAGCAGCTTGAGGGGCAGGGCCACAGATACGCAGTATTTT.

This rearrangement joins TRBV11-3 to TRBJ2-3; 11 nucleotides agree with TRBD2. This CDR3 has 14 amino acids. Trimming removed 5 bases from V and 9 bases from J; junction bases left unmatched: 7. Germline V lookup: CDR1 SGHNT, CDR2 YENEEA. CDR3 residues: CASSPGLAEATQYF. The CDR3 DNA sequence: TGTGCCAGCAGCCCGGGACTAGCGGAGGCCACGCAGTATTTT. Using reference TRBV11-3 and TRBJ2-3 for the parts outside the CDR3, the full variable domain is EAGVVQSPRYKIIEKKQPVAFWCNPISGHNTLYWYLQNLGQGPELLIRYENEEAVDDSQLPKDRFSAERLKGVDSTLKIQPAELGDSAVYLCASSPGLAEATQYFGPGTRLTVL.

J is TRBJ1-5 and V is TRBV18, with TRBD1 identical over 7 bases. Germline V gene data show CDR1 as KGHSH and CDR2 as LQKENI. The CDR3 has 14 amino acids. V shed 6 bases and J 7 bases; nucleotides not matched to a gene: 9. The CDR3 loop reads CASSAETGRQPQHF. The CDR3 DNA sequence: TGTGCCAGCTCCGCGGAGACAGGGAGGCAGCCCCAGCATTTT.

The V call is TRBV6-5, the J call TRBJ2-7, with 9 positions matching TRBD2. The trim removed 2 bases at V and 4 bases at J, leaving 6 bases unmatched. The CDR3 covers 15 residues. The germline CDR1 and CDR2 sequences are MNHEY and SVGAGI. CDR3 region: CASSYALAGGYEQYF. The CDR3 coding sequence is TGTGCCAGCAGTTACGCCCTTGCGGGAGGGTACGAGCAGTACTTC.

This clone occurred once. CDR3 loop: CASSPAGQGTDTQYF. In DNA form, the CDR3 reads TGTGCCAGCTCACCAGCGGGACAGGGTACAGATACGCAGTATTTT. The chain links TRBV18 to TRBJ2-3; 9 bases agree with TRBD1. Germline CDR1 reads KGHSH; CDR2 reads LQKENI. Germline trimming cut 2 bases from V and 3 bases from J; bases unmatched to any gene: 3. The CDR3 consists of 15 residues.

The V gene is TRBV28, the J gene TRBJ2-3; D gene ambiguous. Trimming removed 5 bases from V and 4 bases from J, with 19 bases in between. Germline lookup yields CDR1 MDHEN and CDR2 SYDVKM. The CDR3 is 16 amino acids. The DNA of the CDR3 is TGTGCCAGCAGTCCTCAGTCGACTCTCTGGGCAGATACGCAGTATTTT. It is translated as CASSPQSTLWADTQYF.